The 6 T cell receptor beta chains in this list originate from one sample, sequenced in a study of blood T cell repertoires in COVID-19. The table came from immunoSEQ multiplex PCR; TCRdb's copy has only in-frame clones and leaves some out. The table lists 450,000 or so clones, around 90% of them singletons, with 0.7% to 0.85% in the top ten. The sample was peripheral blood. The origin of the receptors is a man younger than 35 with COVID-19, enrolled during active disease.

CDR3 nucleotide sequence: TGTGCCAGCAGCGAACAGCTAGCCAAAAACATTCAGTACTTC. As protein: CASSEQLAKNIQYF. The chain couples TRBV11-2 to TRBJ2-4, with D unresolved. This CDR3 region has 14 residues. Germline CDR1 SGHAT, CDR2 FQNNGV. Trimming cost V 5 bases and J 0 bases, with 8 bases left between them.

This clone was detected only once. The J gene is TRBJ2-2, the V gene TRBV6-5; 9 bases match TRBD1. This CDR3 is built from 15 residues. Trimming cost V 4 bases and J 2 bases; bases outside gene matches: 2. CDR1 is MNHEY and CDR2 is SVGAGI in the germline V gene. The CDR3 spells CASSWTGVNTGELFF. The CDR3 DNA follows: TGTGCCAGCAGTTGGACAGGGGTCAACACCGGGGAGCTGTTTTTT.

The rearrangement links TRBV13 to TRBJ2-3; D gene unclear. There are 11 residues in the CDR3. Germline loops: CDR1 PRHDT, CDR2 FYEKMQ (reference sequence). Trimming cost V 4 bases and J 6 bases, with 5 bases left between them. The CDR3 nucleotides are TGTGCCAGCAGCTCTGGCGATACGCAGTATTTT. Its translation: CASSSGDTQYF.

This chain uses TRBV19 with TRBJ2-6, with D perhaps TRBD1 (6 bases). The CDR3 has 17 amino acids. The germline V and J ends were trimmed by 3 bases and 0 bases, with 12 bases remaining between them. Germline V gene data show CDR1 as LNHDA and CDR2 as SQIVND (reference sequence). The CDR3 sequence: CASSITGHGSGANVLTF. DNA of the CDR3: TGTGCCAGTAGTATTACAGGGCACGGCTCTGGGGCCAACGTCCTGACTTTC.

The chain recombines TRBV7-6 with TRBJ2-5, with D perhaps TRBD2 (6 bases). CDR1 is SGHVS and CDR2 is FNYEAQ in the germline V gene. V shed 5 bases and J shed 4 bases, with 8 bases lying between them. The CDR3 covers 12 residues. CDR3 coding DNA: TGTGCCAGCAGCGAGGGAGGAGAGACCCAGTACTTC. It specifies CASSEGGETQYF.

The chain couples TRBV7-6 to TRBJ2-3; 10 bases agree with TRBD2. Germline V lookup: CDR1 SGHVS, CDR2 FNYEAQ. The V gene end was trimmed by 5 bases and the J gene end by 3 bases; junction bases not matched to a gene: 5. The CDR3 is 15 residues long. The CDR3, as DNA: TGTGCCAGCAGCGAGCTAGCGGGAGAGACAGATACGCAGTATTTT. This encodes CASSELAGETDTQYF. Drawing the rest from reference TRBV7-6 and TRBJ2-3, the complete variable domain is GAGVSQSPRYKVTKRGQDVALRCDPISGHVSLYWYRQALGQGPEFLTYFNYEAQQDKSGLPNDRFSAERPEGSISTLTIQRTEQRDSAMYRCASSELAGETDTQYFGPGTRLTVL.